This TCR beta chain was identified in a study of blood T cell repertoires in COVID-19. Study-wide context: Acute and convalescent COVID-19 specimens originated in the United States, Italy and Spain. PBMCs, B-cell-depleted T cells, or T cells were the source of the cDNA or gDNA that made up the material.

Looked up from germline, CDR1 is SQVTM and CDR2 is ANQGSEA. The CDR3 sequence is 20 residues long. V gave up 7 bases and J gave up 4 bases, with 36 bases separating them. This clone was detected a few times. Per the original data handling: For nucleated cells, counts were estimated from reference gene primer amplification. The method was immunoSEQ multiplex PCR; TCRdb's version includes in-frame clones alone and lacks a portion of them. V and J calls and clone size come straight from that table; D and trimming were deduced from the DNA. Among about 140,000 clones listed, under 90% were seen once. This TCR was recovered from a man between 70 and 80 years old who had recovered from COVID-19. The V gene is TRBV29-1, the J gene TRBJ2-3; a weak D match, TRBD1 (7 bases). Sequenced sample: peripheral blood. The CDR3 region has the DNA TGCAGCGCCGCCTCCTTCGCTTTAGCGGTACAGGGGAGTCCCCCAGATACGCAGTATTTT. Amino acids: CSAASFALAVQGSPPDTQYF.